This entry concerns a single TCR beta chain. Its antigen specificity is not known. No base qualities exist here, and no much larger clone lies one base off it. CDR1 and CDR2 are read off the germline V gene as ENHRY and SYGVKD. Its CDR3 holds 18 amino acids, cysteine through phenylalanine. Only the CDR3 DNA is retained, 54 bases long and in frame from the first base. V has 0 bases trimmed and J has 8 bases trimmed; junction bases matching no gene number 14. This entry belongs to a study of control samples from healthy donors and cancer patients (dated by TCRdb to about 2020). Receptor libraries were prepared by the immunoSEQ multiplex PCR assay. The table was pulled from immuneACCESS by TCRdb, which kept in-frame rearrangements only. Such tables lose some clones; where checked, under half of the loss comes from unresolved V genes, and the rest has no known cause. The sample table shows about 170,000 clones, and 93% are seen once. The ten top clones hold over 4% of the sample.

The sequenced material came from blood. This clonotype was obtained from a woman aged 55 to 70 in good health. The receptor chain draws on TRBV10-3 and TRBJ2-1; TRBD2 aligns with 9 central bases. Here is the DNA: TGTGCCATCAGTGAGTCGGCAGTTTTAGCGGGGGTGCCCCATGAGCAGTTCTTC. Its protein product is CAISESAVLAGVPHEQFF.